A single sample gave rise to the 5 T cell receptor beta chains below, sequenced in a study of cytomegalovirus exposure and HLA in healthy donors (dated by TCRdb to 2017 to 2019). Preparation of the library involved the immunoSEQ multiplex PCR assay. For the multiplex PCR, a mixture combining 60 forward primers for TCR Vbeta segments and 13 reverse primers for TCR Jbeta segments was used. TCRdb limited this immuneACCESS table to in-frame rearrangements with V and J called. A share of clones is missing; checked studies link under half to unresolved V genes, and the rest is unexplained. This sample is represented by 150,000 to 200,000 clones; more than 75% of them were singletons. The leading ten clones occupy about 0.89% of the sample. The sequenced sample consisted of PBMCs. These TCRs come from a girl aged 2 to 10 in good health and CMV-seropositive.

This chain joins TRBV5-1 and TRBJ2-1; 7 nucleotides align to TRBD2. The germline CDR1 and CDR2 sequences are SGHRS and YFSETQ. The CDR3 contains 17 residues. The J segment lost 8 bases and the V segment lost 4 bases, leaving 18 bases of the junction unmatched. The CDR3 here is CASSNRRGGMGGDEQFF. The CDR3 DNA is TGCGCCAGCAGCAACCGGCGGGGCGGGATGGGGGGGGATGAGCAGTTCTTC.

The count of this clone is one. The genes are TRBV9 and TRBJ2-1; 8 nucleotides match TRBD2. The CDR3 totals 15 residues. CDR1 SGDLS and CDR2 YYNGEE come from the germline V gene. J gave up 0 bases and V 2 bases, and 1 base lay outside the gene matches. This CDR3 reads CASSVSGNSYNEQFF. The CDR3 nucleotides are TGTGCCAGCAGCGTTAGCGGGAACTCCTACAATGAGCAGTTCTTC. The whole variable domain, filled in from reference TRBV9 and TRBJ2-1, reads DSGVTQTPKHLITATGQRVTLRCSPRSGDLSVYWYQQSLDQGLQFLIQYYNGEERAKGNILERFSAQQFPDLHSELNLSSLELGDSALYFCASSVSGNSYNEQFFGPGTRLTVL.

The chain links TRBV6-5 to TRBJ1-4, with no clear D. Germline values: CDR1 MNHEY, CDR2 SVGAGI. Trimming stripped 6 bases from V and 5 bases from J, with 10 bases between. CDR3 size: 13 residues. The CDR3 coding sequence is TGTGCCAGCAGCCGGGGTTACAATGAAAAACTGTTTTTT. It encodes CASSRGYNEKLFF.

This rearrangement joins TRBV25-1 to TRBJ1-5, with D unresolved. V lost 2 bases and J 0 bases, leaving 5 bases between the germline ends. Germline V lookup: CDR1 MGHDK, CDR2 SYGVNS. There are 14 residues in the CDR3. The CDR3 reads CASSEGSSNQPQHF. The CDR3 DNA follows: TGTGCCAGCAGTGAAGGGAGTAGCAATCAGCCCCAGCATTTT.

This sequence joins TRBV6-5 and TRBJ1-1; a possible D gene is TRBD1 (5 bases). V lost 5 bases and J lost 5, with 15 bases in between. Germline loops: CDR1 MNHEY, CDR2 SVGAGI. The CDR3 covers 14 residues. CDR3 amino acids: CASSLQSGITEAFF. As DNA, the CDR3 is TGTGCCAGCAGTCTACAGTCAGGGATAACTGAAGCTTTCTTT.